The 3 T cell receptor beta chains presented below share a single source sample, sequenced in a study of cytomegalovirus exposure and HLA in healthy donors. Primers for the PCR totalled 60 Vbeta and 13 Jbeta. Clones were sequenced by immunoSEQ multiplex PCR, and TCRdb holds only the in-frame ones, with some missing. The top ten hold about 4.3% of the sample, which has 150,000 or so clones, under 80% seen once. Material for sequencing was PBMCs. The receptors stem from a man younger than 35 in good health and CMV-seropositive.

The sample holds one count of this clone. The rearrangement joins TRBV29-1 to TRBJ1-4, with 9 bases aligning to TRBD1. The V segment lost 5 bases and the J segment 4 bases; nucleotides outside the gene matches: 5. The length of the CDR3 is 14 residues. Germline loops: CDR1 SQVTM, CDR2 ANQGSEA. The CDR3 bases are TGCAGCGTTCAAAAGGGACAGGGTAATGAAAAACTGTTTTTT. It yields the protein CSVQKGQGNEKLFF.

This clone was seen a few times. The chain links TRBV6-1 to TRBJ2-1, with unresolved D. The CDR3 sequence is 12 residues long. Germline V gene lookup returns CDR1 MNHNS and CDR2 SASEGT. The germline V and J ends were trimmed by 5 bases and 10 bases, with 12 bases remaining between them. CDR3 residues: CASSRISLEQFF. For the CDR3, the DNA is TGTGCCAGCAGTCGAATCTCCCTAGAGCAGTTCTTC.

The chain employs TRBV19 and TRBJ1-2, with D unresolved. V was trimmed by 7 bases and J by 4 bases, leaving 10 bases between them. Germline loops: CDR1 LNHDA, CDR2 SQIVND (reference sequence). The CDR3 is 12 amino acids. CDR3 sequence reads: CASTSPGYGYTF. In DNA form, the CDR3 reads TGTGCCAGTACCTCACCAGGCTATGGCTACACCTTC.